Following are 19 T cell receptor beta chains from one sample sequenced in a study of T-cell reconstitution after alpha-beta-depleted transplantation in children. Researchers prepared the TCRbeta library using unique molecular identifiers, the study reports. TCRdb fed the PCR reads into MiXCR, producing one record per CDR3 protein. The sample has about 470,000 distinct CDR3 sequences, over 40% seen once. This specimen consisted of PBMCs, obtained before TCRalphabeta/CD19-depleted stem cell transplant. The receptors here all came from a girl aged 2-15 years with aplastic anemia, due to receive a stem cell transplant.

The CDR3 DNA reads TGTGCCAGCAGTTTAGAGGCCAGATACACAGATACGCAGTATTTT. This sequence encodes CASSLEARYTDTQYF. The chain is built from TRBV28 and TRBJ2-3; no clear D gene. Germline loops: CDR1 MDHEN, CDR2 SYDVKM. The CDR3 totals 15 residues. V was trimmed by 2 bases and J by 2 bases, leaving 11 bases between them.

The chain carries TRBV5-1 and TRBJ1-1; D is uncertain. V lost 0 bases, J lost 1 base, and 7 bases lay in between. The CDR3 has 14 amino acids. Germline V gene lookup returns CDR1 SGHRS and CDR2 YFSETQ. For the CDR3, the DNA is TGCGCCAGCAGCTTGGAGCCATCGAACACTGAAGCTTTCTTT. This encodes CASSLEPSNTEAFF.

In DNA form, the CDR3 reads TGTGCCAGCAGTTCTCAGGGGTCGGGCACTGAAGCTTTCTTT. Protein: CASSSQGSGTEAFF. V gene TRBV6-5 combines with J gene TRBJ1-1, with D possibly matching TRBD1 (6 bases). This CDR3 has 14 residues. Trimming removed 4 bases from V and 4 bases from J, with 13 bases in between. CDR1 and CDR2 (germline): MNHEY, SVGAGI.

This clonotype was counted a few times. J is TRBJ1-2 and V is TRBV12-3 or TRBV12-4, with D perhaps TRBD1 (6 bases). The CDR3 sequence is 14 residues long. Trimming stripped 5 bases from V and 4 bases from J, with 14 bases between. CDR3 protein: CASSGGARGYGYTF. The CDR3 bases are TGTGCCAGCAGTGGGGGGGCGCGGGGCTATGGCTACACCTTC.

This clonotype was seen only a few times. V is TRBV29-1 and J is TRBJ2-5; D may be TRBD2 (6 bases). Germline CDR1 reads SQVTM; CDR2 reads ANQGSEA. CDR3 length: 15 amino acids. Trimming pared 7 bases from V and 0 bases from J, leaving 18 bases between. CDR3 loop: CSGKGGVLYQETQYF. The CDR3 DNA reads TGCAGCGGGAAGGGCGGGGTCCTGTACCAAGAGACCCAGTACTTC.

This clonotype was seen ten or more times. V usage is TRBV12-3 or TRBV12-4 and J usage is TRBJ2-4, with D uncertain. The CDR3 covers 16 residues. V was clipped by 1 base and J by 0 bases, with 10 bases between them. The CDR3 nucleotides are TGTGCCAGCAGTTTAGTGACGCTACTAGCCAAAAACATTCAGTACTTC. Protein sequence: CASSLVTLLAKNIQYF.

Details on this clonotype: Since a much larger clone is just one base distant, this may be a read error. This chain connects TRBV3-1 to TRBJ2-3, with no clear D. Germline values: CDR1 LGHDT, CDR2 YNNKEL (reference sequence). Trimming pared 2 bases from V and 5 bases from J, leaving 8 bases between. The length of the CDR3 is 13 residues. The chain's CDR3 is CASSQRRRDTQYF. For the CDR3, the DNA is TGTGCCAGCAGCCAACGCAGGCGAGATACGCAGTATTTT.

The CDR3 protein is CASSLEGPRGEQFF. DNA for the CDR3: TGCGCCAGCAGCTTGGAGGGACCCAGAGGTGAGCAGTTCTTC. The chain uses TRBV5-1 and TRBJ2-1; D possibly matches TRBD1 or TRBD2 (5 bases each). V lost 0 bases to trimming and J lost 9 bases, with 13 bases between them. Germline V lookup: CDR1 SGHRS, CDR2 YFSETQ. The CDR3 sequence is 14 residues long. The variable domain in full, completed from reference TRBV5-1 and TRBJ2-1, reads KAGVTQTPRYLIKTRGQQVTLSCSPISGHRSVSWYQQTPGQGLQFLFEYFSETQRNKGNFPGRFSGRQFSNSRSEMNVSTLELGDSALYLCASSLEGPRGEQFFGPGTRLTVL.

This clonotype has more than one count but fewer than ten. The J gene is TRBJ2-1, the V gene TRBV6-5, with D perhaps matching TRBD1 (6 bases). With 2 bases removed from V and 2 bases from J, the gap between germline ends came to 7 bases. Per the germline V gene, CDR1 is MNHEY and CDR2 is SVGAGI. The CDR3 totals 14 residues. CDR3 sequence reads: CASSYEGAYNEQFF. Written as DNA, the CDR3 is TGTGCCAGCAGTTACGAGGGGGCCTACAATGAGCAGTTCTTC.

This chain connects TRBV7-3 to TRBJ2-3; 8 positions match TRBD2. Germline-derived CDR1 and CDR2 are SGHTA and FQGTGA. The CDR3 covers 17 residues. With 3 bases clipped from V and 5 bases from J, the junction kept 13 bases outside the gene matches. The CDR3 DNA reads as TGTGCCAGCAGCTTTATTAAGCGGGGGAACTCCGGAGATACGCAGTATTTT. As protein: CASSFIKRGNSGDTQYF.

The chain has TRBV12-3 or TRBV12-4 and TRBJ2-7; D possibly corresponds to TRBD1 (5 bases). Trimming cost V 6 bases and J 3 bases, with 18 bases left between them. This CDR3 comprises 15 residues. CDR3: CASSLKGVSDYEQYF. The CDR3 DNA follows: TGTGCCAGCAGCCTTAAAGGGGTTTCCGACTACGAGCAGTACTTC.

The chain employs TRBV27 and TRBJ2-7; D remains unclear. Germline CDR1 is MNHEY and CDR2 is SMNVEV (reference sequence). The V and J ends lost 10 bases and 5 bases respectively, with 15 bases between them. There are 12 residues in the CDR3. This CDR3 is CATWARTHEQYF. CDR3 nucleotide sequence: TGTGCCACCTGGGCTCGTACCCACGAGCAGTACTTC.

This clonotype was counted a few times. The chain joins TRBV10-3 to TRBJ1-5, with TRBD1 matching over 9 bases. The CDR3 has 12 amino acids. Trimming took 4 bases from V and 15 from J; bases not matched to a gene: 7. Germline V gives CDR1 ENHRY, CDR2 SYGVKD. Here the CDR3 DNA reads TGTGCCATCAGTGGGACAGGGGCAATACGGCATTTT. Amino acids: CAISGTGAIRHF.

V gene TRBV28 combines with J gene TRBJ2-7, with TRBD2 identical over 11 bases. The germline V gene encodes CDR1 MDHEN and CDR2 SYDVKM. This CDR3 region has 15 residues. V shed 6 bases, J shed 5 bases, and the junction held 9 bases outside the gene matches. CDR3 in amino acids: CASSRLIAGGHEQYF. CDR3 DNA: TGTGCCAGCAGCCGACTCATAGCGGGGGGGCACGAGCAGTACTTC.

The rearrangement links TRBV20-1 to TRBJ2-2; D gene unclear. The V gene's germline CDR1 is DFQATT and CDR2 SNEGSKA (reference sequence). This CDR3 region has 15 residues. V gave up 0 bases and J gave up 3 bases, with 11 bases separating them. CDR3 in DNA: TGCAGTGCTAGAGACGGACCGATTTACACCGGGGAGCTGTTTTTT. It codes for CSARDGPIYTGELFF.

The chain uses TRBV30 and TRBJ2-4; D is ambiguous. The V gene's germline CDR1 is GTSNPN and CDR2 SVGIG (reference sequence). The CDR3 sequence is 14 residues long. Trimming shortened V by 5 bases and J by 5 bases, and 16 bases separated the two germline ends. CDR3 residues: CAWAHGWVENIQYF. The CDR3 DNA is TGTGCCTGGGCCCATGGCTGGGTCGAAAACATTCAGTACTTC. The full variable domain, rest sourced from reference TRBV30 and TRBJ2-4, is SQTIHQWPATLVQPVGSPLSLECTVEGTSNPNLYWYRQAAGRGLQLLFYSVGIGQISSEVPQNLSASRPQDRQFILSSKKLLLSDSGFYLCAWAHGWVENIQYFGAGTRLSVL.

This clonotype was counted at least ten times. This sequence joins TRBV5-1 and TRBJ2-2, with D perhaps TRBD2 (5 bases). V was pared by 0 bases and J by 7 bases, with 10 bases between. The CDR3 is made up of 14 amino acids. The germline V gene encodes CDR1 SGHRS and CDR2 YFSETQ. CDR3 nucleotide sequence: TGCGCCAGCAGCTTGGAGTCTAGCTTCGGGGAGCTGTTTTTT. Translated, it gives CASSLESSFGELFF.

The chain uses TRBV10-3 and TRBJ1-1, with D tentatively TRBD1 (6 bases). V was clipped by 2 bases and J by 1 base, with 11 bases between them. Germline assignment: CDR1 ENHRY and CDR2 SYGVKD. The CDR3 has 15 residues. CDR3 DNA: TGTGCCATCAGTGAGGAAGGACAGCAGAACACTGAAGCTTTCTTT. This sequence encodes CAISEEGQQNTEAFF.

CDR3 bases: TGTGCCAGCAGTTACGAGACGGGGATGAACACTGAAGCTTTCTTT. This sequence encodes CASSYETGMNTEAFF. V is TRBV6-5 and J is TRBJ1-1; no firm D call. The V gene's germline CDR1 is MNHEY and CDR2 SVGAGI. The length of the CDR3 is 15 residues. V was shortened by 2 bases and J by 0 bases, with 10 bases between the two germline ends.